Following are 3 T cell receptor beta chains from one sample sequenced in a study of blood T cell repertoires in COVID-19. Repertoires were generated with immunoSEQ multiplex PCR, while TCRdb's copy carries only in-frame clones and drops some. The sample includes roughly 140,000 clones, around 81% of them seen just once. The specimen was peripheral blood. The receptors come from a man in his 60s with active or convalescent COVID-19.

The chain carries TRBV2 and TRBJ1-4, with D unresolved. Looked up from germline, CDR1 is SNHLY and CDR2 is FYNNEI. The CDR3 totals 15 residues. The germline V and J ends were trimmed by 5 bases and 4 bases, with 14 bases remaining between them. The CDR3 DNA follows: TGTGCCAGCAGTCCTCGGGATCGGGATAATGAAAAACTGTTTTTT. Amino acid sequence: CASSPRDRDNEKLFF.

This clone appeared a few times. The gene calls are TRBV18 and TRBJ1-3; perhaps TRBD1 as D (5 bases). Germline CDR1 is KGHSH and CDR2 is LQKENI. The CDR3 is 18 residues long. V lost 6 bases and J lost 4, with 25 bases in between. In DNA form, the CDR3 reads TGTGCCAGCTCCCGGCTTATAGGGGAGGCGAAACAAGGAAACACCATATATTTT. Amino acids: CASSRLIGEAKQGNTIYF.

V is TRBV19 and J is TRBJ2-1; possible D gene TRBD1, 6 bases. This CDR3 has 12 amino acids. Trimming pared 7 bases from V and 9 bases from J, leaving 13 bases between. Germline CDR1 is LNHDA and CDR2 is SQIVND (reference sequence). As DNA, the CDR3 is TGTGCCAGTAATCGCAGAGGGGGTGAGCAGTTCTTC. Translated: CASNRRGGEQFF. The entire variable domain, with the rest obtained from reference TRBV19 and TRBJ2-1, is as follows: DGGITQSPKYLFRKEGQNVTLSCEQNLNHDAMYWYRQDPGQGLRLIYYSQIVNDFQKGDIAEGYSVSREKKESFPLTVTSAQKNPTAFYLCASNRRGGEQFFGPGTRLTVL.